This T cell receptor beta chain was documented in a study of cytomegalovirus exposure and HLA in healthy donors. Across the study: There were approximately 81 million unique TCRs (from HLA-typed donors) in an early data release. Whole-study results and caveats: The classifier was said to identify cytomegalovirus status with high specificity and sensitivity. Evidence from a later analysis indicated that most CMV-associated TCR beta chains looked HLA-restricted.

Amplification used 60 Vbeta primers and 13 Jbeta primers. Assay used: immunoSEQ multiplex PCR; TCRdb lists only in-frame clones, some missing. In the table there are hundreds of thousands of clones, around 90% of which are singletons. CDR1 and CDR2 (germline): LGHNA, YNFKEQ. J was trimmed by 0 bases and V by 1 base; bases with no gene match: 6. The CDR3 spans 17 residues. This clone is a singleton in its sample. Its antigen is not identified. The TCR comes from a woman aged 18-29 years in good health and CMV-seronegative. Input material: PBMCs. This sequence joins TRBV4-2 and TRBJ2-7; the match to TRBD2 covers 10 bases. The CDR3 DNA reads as TGTGCCAGCAGCCAAGTGGCTAGCGGGGGACCCTCCTACGAGCAGTACTTC. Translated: CASSQVASGGPSYEQYF.